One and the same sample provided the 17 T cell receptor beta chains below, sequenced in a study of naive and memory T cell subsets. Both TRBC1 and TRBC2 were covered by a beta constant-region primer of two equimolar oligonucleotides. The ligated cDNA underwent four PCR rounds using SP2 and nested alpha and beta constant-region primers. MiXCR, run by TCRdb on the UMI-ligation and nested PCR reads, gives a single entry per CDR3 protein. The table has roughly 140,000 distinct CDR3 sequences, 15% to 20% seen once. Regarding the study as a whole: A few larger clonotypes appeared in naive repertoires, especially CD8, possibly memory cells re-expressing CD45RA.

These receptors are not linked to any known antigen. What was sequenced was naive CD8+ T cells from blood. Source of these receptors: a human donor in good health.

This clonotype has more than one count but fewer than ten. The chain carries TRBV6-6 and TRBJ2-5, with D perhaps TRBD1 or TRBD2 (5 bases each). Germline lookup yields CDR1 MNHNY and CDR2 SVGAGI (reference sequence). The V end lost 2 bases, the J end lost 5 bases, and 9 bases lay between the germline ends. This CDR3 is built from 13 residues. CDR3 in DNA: TGTGCCAGCAGTTACGAGGGGAAGGAGACCCAGTACTTC. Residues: CASSYEGKETQYF.

The CDR3 coding sequence is TGTGCCAGCAGCCAAGCAGACCAAGAGACCCAGTACTTC. This sequence encodes CASSQADQETQYF. The chain couples TRBV14 to TRBJ2-5; D is unclear. CDR3 length equals 13 residues. Germline CDR1 reads SGHDN; CDR2 reads FVKESK. V dropped 1 base and J dropped 0 bases, with 3 bases sitting between them.

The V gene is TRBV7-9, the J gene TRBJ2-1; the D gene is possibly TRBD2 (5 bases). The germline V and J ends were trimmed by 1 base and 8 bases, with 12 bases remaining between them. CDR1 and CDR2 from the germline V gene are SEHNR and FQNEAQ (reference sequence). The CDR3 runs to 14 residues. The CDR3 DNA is TGTGCCAGCAGCTTAGACGCTAGCTATCATGAGCAGTTCTTC. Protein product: CASSLDASYHEQFF.

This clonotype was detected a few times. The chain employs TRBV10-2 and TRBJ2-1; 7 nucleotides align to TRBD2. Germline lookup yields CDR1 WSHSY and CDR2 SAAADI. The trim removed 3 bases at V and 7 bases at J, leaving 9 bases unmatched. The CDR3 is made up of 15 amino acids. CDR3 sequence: CASSDGGGPRNEQFF. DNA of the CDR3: TGCGCCAGCAGTGATGGGGGAGGGCCTCGGAATGAGCAGTTCTTC.

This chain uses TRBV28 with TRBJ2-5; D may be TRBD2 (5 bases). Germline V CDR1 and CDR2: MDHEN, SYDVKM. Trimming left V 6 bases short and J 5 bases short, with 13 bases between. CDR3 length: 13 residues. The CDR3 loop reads CASRSHGGETQYF. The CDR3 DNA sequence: TGTGCCAGCAGAAGCCACGGCGGGGAGACCCAGTACTTC.

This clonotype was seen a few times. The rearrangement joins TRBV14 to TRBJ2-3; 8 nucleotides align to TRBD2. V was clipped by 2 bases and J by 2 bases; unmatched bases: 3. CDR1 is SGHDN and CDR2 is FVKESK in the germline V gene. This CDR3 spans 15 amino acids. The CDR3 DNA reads TGTGCCAGCAGCCAACTAGCGGGTGTCACAGATACGCAGTATTTT. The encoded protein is CASSQLAGVTDTQYF.

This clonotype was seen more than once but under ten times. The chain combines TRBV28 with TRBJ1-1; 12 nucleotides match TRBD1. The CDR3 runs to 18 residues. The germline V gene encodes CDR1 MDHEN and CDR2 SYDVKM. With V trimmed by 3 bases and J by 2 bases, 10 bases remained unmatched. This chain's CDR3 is CASSFGFRDRGLNTEAFF. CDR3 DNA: TGTGCCAGCAGTTTTGGCTTCCGGGACAGGGGGCTAAACACTGAAGCTTTCTTT. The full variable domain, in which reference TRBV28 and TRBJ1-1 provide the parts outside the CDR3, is DVKVTQSSRYLVKRTGEKVFLECVQDMDHENMFWYRQDPGLGLRLIYFSYDVKMKEKGDIPEGYSVSREKKERFSLILESASTNQTSMYLCASSFGFRDRGLNTEAFFGQGTRLTVV.

The CDR3: CSVEEDRQETQYF. CDR3 coding DNA: TGCAGCGTTGAGGAAGACAGGCAAGAGACCCAGTACTTC. The J gene is TRBJ2-5, the V gene TRBV29-1, with D perhaps matching TRBD1 (6 bases). Trimming stripped 3 bases from V and 2 bases from J, with 10 bases between. Germline V gene lookup returns CDR1 SQVTM and CDR2 ANQGSEA. This CDR3 comprises 13 residues.

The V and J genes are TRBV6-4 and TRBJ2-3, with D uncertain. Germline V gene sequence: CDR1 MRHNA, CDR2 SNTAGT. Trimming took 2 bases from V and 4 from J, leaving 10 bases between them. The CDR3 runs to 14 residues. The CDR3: CASSDGLFSDTQYF. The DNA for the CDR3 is TGTGCCAGCAGTGACGGTCTATTTTCAGATACGCAGTATTTT.

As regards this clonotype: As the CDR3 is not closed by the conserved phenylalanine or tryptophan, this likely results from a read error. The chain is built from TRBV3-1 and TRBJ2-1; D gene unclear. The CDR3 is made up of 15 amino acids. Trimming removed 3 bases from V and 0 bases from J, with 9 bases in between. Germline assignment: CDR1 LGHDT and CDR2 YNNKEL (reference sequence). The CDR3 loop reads CASSHKRRSYNEQFI. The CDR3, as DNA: TGTGCCAGCAGCCACAAGCGTCGCTCCTACAATGAGCAGTTCATC.

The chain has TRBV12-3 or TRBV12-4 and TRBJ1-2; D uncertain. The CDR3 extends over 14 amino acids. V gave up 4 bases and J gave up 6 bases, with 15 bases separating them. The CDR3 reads CASSSGRSSHGYTF. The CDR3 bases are TGTGCCAGCAGTTCCGGACGTTCCTCTCATGGCTACACCTTC.

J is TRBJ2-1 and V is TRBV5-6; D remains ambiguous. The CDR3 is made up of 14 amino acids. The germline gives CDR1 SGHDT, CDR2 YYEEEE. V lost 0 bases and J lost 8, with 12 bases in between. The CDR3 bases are TGTGCCAGCAGCTTGGTGCCCTTCCGGGATGAGCAGTTCTTC. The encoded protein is CASSLVPFRDEQFF.

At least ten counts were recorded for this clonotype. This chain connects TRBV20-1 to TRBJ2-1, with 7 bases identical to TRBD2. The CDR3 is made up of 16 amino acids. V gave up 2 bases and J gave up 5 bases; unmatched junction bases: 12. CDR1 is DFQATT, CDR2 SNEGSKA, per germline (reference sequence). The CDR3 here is CSARILGRESDNEQFF. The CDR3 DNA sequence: TGCAGTGCTAGAATTCTAGGGCGGGAGTCGGACAATGAGCAGTTCTTC.

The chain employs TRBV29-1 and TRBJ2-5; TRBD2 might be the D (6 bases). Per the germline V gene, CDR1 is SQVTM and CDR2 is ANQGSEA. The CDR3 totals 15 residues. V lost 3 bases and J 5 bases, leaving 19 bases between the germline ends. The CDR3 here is CSVDGTEELWETQYF. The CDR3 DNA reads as TGCAGCGTTGATGGGACTGAAGAGCTGTGGGAGACCCAGTACTTC.

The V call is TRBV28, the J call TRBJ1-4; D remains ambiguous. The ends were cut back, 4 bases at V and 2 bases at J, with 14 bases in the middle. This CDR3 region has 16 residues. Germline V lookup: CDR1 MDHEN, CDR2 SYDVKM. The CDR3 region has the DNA TGTGCCAGCAGTTCACAATTCGGGGTGACTAATGAAAAACTGTTTTTT. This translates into CASSSQFGVTNEKLFF.

The chain's CDR3 is CASSQGQGIDEQFF. CDR3 bases: TGTGCCAGCAGTCAGGGACAGGGGATTGATGAGCAGTTCTTC. The V and J genes are TRBV28 and TRBJ2-1; the match to TRBD1 covers 10 bases. The CDR3 extends over 14 amino acids. Germline V lookup: CDR1 MDHEN, CDR2 SYDVKM. Trimming removed 5 bases from V and 8 bases from J; junction bases left unmatched: 6.

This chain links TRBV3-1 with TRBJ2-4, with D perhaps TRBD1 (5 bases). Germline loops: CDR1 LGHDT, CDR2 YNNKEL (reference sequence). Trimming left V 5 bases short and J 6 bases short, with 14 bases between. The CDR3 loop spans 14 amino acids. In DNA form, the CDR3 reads TGTGCCAGCAGCTTAGCAGGGTATGGAAACATTCAGTACTTC. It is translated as CASSLAGYGNIQYF.